This T cell receptor beta chain originates from a study of technical replicates of blood from several donors. Repertoires were generated with immunoSEQ multiplex PCR, while TCRdb's copy carries only in-frame clones and drops some. This table has 65,000 to 85,000 clones, 90% to 97% appearing once. Trimming removed 1 base from V and 4 bases from J; junction bases left unmatched: 10. The CDR3 loop spans 18 amino acids. Germline CDR1 and CDR2: MGHRA and YSYEKL. This clone showed up just once. This sequence was found in a human donor in good health. Sequenced input: T cells isolated from PBMCs. This chain links TRBV4-1 with TRBJ2-3, with 11 bases that match TRBD2. Here the CDR3 DNA reads TGCGCCAGCAGCCAAGTGATAGCGGGAGGGCCGATCCCAGATACGCAGTATTTT. This gives the protein CASSQVIAGGPIPDTQYF.